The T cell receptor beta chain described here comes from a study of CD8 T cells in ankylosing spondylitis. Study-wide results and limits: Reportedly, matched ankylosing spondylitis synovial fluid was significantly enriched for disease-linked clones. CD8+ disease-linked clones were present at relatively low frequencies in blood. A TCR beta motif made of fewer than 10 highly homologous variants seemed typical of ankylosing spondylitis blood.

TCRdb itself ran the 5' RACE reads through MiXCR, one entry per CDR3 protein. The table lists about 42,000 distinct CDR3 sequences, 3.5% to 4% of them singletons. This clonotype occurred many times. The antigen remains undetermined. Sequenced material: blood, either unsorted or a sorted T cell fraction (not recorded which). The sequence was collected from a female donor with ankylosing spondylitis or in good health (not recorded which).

The CDR3 DNA reads as TGTGCCAGCAGCGTAGTTGGACACACATACAATGAGCAGTTCTTC. This codes for CASSVVGHTYNEQFF. The V gene is TRBV9, the J gene TRBJ2-1, with D maybe TRBD1 (5 bases). Per germline, CDR1 SGDLS and CDR2 YYNGEE. Trimming stripped 0 bases from V and 4 bases from J, with 11 bases between. There are 15 residues in the CDR3.